This TCR beta chain was captured by sequencing in a study of blood T cell repertoires in COVID-19 (dated by TCRdb to 2018 to 2021). Study-wide context: Collaborator samples came from the United States, Italy and Spain and covered acute and convalescent phases of COVID-19. The dataset comprised deeply sampled blood TCRbeta repertoires from subjects exposed to, actively infected with, or recovered from COVID-19. Where available, HLA class I and class II types were taken from metadata supplied by the sample provider and were not determined by assay-based typing. A de-identified subject ID, COVID-19 status, age in years and sex were almost always included in the sample metadata. A freely available public database, intended as a resource for researchers studying the immune response to SARS-CoV-2, is where the repertoires were released. The samples were drawn from the first 160 participants of the ongoing ImmuneRACE study and from about 1,200 subjects provided by 6 global collaborators. The material from the prospective study consisted of cDNA or gDNA derived from T cells, B-cell-depleted T cells, or PBMCs. The study at large found these results: The quantity of clinical and demographic metadata differed by source and by participant and was supplied without curation.

Each collaborating institution followed its own protocols to collect whole blood in K2EDTA tubes. For TCRbeta analysis, collaborator samples were shipped as frozen whole blood, as isolated PBMCs, or as DNA extracted from either sample type. The immunoSEQ Assay, a bias-controlled multiplex PCR, was used to amplify TCRbeta CDR3 regions from genomic DNA. Under the source paper's analysis protocol: Within the assay, amplification of reference gene primers was used to estimate how many nucleated cells each sample contained. To quantify the absolute abundance of each unique TCRbeta CDR3 rearrangement, sequence reads were collapsed and filtered. For each sample, productive Simpson clonality was calculated as the square root of Simpson's diversity index over productive rearrangements. In its TCRdb copy, this immuneACCESS table keeps in-frame sequences only and misses some clones. Where compared with another copy, unresolved V genes explain less than half of these, and the others have no known cause. V, J and clone size are those of that table, while D and trimming were read from the DNA. Counted in this sample were over 300,000 clones; 70% to 90% of them appeared once. Together, the top ten hold 1% to 1.5% of the sample.

Note on this clone: Which antigen it targets is not known. Base qualities are not provided; no much larger clone lies one nucleotide away.

Cut back by 3 bases and 7 bases, the V and J ends lie 12 bases apart. The CDR3 runs 13 residues from the cysteine to the phenylalanine. Left in the record is the CDR3 DNA by itself, 39 bases read in frame from the first base. Looking up the germline V gene (reference sequence) yields CDR1 GTSNPN and CDR2 SVGIG. The chain joins TRBV30 to TRBJ1-4; the D gene is possibly TRBD1, with 6 bases matching. This clonotype was obtained from a man aged 35 to 55 with acute or convalescent COVID-19. Material for sequencing was peripheral blood. Here the CDR3 is given as CAWSGTLGEKLFF. DNA sequence: TGTGCCTGGAGCGGGACATTGGGTGAAAAACTGTTTTTT.